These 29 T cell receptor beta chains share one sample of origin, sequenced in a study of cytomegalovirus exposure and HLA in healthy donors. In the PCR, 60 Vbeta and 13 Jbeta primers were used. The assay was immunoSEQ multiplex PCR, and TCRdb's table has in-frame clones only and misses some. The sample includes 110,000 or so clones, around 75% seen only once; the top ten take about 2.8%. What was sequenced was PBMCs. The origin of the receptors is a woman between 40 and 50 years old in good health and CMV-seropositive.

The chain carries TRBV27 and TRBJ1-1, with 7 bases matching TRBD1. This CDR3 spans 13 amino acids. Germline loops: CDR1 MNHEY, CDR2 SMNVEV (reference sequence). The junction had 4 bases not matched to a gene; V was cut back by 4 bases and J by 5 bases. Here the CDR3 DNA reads TGTGCCAGCAGTTACAGGGGATGGACTGAAGCTTTCTTT. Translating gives CASSYRGWTEAFF.

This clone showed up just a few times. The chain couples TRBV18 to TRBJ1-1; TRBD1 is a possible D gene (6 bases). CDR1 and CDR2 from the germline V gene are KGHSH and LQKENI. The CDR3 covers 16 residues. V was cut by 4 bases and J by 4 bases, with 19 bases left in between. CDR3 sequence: CASSQMRQEFSTEAFF. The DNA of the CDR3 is TGTGCCAGCTCACAAATGCGACAGGAGTTTTCCACTGAAGCTTTCTTT.

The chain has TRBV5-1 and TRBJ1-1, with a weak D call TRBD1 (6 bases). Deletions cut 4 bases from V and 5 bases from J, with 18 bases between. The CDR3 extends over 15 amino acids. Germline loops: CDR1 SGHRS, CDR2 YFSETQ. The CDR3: CASSLLQGKRTEAFF. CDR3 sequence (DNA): TGCGCCAGCAGCCTCCTACAGGGAAAGAGAACTGAAGCTTTCTTT.

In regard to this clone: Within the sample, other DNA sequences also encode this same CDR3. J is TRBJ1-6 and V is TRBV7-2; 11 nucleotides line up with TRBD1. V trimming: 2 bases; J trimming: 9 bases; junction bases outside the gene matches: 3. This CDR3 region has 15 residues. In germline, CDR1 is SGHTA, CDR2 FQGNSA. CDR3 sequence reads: CASSLWGQGVSPLHF. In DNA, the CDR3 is TGTGCCAGCAGCTTATGGGGACAGGGGGTTTCACCCCTCCACTTT.

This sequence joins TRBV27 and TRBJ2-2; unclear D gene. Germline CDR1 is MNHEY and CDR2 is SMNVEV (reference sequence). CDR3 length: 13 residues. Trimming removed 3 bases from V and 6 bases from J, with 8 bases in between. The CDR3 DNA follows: TGTGCCAGCAGTTTCACCAGTGCCGGGGAGCTGTTTTTT. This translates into CASSFTSAGELFF.

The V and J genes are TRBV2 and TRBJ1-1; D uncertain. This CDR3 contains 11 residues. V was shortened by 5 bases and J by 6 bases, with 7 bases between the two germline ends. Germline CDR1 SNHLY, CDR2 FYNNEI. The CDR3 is CASSLGPEAFF. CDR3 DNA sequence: TGTGCCAGCAGTTTGGGCCCTGAAGCTTTCTTT.

DNA for the CDR3: TGTGCCAGCAGCCCGAGGGACTCCCGTGGGGATACGCAGTATTTT. Its protein is CASSPRDSRGDTQYF. The V call is TRBV9, the J call TRBJ2-3; weak D call: TRBD2 (6 bases). Per germline, CDR1 SGDLS and CDR2 YYNGEE. This CDR3 spans 15 amino acids. V was pared by 4 bases and J by 6 bases, with 18 bases between.

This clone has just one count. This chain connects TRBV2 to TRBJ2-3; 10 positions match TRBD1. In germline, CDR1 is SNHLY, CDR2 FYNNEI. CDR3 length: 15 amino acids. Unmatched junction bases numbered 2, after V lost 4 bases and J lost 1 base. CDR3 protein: CASSAGTGGTDTQYF. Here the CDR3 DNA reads TGTGCCAGCAGTGCCGGGACAGGGGGCACAGATACGCAGTATTTT.

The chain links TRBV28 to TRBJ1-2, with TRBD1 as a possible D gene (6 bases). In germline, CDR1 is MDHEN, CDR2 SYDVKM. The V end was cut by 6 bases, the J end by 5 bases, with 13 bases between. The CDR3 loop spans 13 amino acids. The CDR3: CASRLDRTYGYTF. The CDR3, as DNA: TGTGCCAGCAGACTCGACAGGACTTATGGCTACACCTTC.

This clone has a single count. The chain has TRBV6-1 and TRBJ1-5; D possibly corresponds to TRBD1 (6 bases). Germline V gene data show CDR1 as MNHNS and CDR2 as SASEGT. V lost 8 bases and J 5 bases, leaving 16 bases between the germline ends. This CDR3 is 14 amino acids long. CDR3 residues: CASAIQGAYQPQHF. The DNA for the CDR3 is TGTGCCAGCGCCATACAGGGCGCCTATCAGCCCCAGCATTTT.

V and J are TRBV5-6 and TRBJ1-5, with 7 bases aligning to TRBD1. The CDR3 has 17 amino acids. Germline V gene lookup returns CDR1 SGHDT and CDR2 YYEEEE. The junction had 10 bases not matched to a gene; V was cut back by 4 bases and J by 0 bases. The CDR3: CASSLWTGHLSNQPQHF. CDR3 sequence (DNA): TGTGCCAGCAGCCTATGGACAGGCCACCTTAGCAATCAGCCCCAGCATTTT.

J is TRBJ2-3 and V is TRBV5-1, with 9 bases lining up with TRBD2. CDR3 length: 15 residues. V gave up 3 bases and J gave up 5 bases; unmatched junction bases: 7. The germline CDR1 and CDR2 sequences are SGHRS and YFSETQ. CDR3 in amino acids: CASSSRASGEDTQYF. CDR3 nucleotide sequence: TGCGCCAGCAGCTCCCGTGCTAGCGGGGAAGATACGCAGTATTTT. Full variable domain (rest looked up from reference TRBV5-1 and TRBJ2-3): KAGVTQTPRYLIKTRGQQVTLSCSPISGHRSVSWYQQTPGQGLQFLFEYFSETQRNKGNFPGRFSGRQFSNSRSEMNVSTLELGDSALYLCASSSRASGEDTQYFGPGTRLTVL.

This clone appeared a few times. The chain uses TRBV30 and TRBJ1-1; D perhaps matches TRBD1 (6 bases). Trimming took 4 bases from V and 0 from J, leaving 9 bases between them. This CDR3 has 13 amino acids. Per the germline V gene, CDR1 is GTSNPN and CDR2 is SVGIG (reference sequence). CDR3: CAWNRDMNTEAFF. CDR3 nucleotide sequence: TGTGCCTGGAATCGGGACATGAACACTGAAGCTTTCTTT.

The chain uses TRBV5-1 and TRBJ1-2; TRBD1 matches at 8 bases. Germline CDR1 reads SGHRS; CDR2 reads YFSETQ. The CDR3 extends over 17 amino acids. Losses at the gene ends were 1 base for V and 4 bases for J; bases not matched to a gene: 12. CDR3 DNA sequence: TGCGCCAGCAGCTTGAACGGACAGGGACCCCACCCCTATGGCTACACCTTC. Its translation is CASSLNGQGPHPYGYTF. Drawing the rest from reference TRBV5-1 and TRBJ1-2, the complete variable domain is KAGVTQTPRYLIKTRGQQVTLSCSPISGHRSVSWYQQTPGQGLQFLFEYFSETQRNKGNFPGRFSGRQFSNSRSEMNVSTLELGDSALYLCASSLNGQGPHPYGYTFGSGTRLTVV.

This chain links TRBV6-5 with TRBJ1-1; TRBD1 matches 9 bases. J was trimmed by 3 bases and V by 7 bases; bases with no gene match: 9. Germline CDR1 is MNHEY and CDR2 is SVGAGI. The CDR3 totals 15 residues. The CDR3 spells CASNRPGQGYTEAFF. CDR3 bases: TGTGCCAGCAACCGACCGGGACAGGGCTACACTGAAGCTTTCTTT.

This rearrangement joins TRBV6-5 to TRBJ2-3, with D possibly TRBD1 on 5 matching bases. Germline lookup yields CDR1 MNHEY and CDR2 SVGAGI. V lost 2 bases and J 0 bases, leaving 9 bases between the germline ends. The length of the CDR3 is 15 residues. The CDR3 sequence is CASSYDSLSTDTQYF. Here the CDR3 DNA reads TGTGCCAGCAGTTACGACAGCCTTAGCACAGATACGCAGTATTTT.

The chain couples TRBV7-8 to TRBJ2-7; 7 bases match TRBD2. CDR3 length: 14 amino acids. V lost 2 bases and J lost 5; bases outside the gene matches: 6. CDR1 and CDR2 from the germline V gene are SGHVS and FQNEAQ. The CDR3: CASSLLWEGHEQYF. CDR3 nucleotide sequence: TGTGCCAGCAGCTTATTGTGGGAGGGTCACGAGCAGTACTTC.

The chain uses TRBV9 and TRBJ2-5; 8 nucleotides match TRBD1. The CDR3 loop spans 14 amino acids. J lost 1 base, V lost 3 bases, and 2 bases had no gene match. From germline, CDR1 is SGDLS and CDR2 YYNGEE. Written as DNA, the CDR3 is TGTGCCAGCAGCGAGACAGGGGTCCAAGAGACCCAGTACTTC. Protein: CASSETGVQETQYF. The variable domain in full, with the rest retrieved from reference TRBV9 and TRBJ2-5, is DSGVTQTPKHLITATGQRVTLRCSPRSGDLSVYWYQQSLDQGLQFLIQYYNGEERAKGNILERFSAQQFPDLHSELNLSSLELGDSALYFCASSETGVQETQYFGPGTRLLVL.

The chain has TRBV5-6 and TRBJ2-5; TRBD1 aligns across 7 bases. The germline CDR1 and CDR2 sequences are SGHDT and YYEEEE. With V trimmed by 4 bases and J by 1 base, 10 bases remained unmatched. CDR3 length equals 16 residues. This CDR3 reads CASSDQGRGLQETQYF. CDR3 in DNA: TGTGCCAGCAGCGACCAGGGTAGGGGGCTCCAAGAGACCCAGTACTTC. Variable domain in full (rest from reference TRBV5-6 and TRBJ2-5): DAGVTQSPTHLIKTRGQQVTLRCSPKSGHDTVSWYQQALGQGPQFIFQYYEEEERQRGNFPDRFSGHQFPNYSSELNVNALLLGDSALYLCASSDQGRGLQETQYFGPGTRLLVL.

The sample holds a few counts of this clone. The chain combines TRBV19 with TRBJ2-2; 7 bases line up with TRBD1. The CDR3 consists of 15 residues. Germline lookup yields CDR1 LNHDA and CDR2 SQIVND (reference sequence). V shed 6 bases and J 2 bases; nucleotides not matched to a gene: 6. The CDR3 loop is CASRTGTLNTGELFF. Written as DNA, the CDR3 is TGTGCCAGTAGGACAGGGACCCTAAACACCGGGGAGCTGTTTTTT.

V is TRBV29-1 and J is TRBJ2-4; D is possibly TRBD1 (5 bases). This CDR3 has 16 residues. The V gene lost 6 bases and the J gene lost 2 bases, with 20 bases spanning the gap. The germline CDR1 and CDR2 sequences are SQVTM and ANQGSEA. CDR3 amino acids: CSVPPRTILPKNIQYF. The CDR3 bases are TGCAGCGTCCCCCCGAGGACAATCCTCCCCAAAAACATTCAGTACTTC.

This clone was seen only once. This CDR3 is CASSDLRGGGNTIYF. The CDR3 bases are TGTGCCAGCAGCGACCTACGGGGGGGAGGAAACACCATATATTTT. The chain recombines TRBV7-9 with TRBJ1-3, with D possibly being TRBD1 (5 bases). The CDR3 is 15 amino acids. The V and J ends lost 5 bases and 4 bases respectively, with 15 bases between them. Germline values: CDR1 SEHNR, CDR2 FQNEAQ (reference sequence).

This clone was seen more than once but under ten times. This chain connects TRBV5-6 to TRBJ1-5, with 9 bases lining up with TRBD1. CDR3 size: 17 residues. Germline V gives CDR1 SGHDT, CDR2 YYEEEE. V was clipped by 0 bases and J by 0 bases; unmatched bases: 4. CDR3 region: CASSLGQGVYSNQPQHF. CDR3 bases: TGTGCCAGCAGCTTGGGACAGGGGGTATATAGCAATCAGCCCCAGCATTTT.

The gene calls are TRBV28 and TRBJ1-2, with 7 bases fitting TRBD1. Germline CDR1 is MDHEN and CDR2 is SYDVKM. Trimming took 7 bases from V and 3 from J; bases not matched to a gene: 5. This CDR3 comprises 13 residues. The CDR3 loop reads CASIPQGHYGYTF. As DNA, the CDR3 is TGTGCCAGCATCCCACAGGGGCACTATGGCTACACCTTC.

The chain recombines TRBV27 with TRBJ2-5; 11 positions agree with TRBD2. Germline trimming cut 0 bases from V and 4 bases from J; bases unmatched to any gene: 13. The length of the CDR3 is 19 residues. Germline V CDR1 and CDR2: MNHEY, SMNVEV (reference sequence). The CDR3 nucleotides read TGTGCCAGCAGTTTATCGAGACTAGCGGGGAAGGTATTTAGAGAGACCCAGTACTTC. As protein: CASSLSRLAGKVFRETQYF.

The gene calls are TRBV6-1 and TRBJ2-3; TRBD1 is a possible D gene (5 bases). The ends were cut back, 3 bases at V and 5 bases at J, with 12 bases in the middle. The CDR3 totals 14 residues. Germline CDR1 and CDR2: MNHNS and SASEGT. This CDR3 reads CASSDRDRGDTQYF. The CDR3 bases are TGTGCCAGCAGTGACAGGGATCGAGGAGATACGCAGTATTTT.

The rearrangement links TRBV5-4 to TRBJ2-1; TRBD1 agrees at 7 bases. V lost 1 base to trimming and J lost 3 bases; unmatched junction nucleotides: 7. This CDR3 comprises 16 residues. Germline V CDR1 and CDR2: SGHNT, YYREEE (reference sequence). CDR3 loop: CASSLYDRAVYNEQFF. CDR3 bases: TGTGCCAGCAGCTTGTATGACAGGGCCGTCTACAATGAGCAGTTCTTC.

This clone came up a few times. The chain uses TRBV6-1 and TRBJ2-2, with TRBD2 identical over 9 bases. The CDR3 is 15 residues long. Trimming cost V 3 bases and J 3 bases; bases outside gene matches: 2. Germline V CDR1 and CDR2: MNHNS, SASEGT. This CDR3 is CASSEVAGDTGELFF. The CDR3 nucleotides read TGTGCCAGCAGTGAGGTAGCGGGAGACACCGGGGAGCTGTTTTTT.

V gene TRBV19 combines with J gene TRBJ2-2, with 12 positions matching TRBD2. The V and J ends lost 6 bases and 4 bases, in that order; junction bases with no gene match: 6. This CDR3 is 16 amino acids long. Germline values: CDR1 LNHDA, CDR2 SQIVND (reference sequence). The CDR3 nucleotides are TGTGCCAGTAGCCCCGCTAGCGGGAGGGCCACCGGGGAGCTGTTTTTT. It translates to CASSPASGRATGELFF.